This T cell receptor beta chain was observed in a study of CD8 T cells in Susac syndrome. This clonotype was recorded only once. RNA amounts of roughly 0.45 to 1 ug underwent reverse transcription with random hexamers. Each CDR3 protein gets one entry after TCRdb re-called the immunoSEQ multiplex PCR reads with MiXCR. The sample includes over 100,000 distinct CDR3 sequences, 96% of them seen just once. The sequencing input was CD4+ T cells from PBMCs. The receptor was isolated from a human donor with Susac syndrome.

The CDR3 protein is CSAGVGSYNEQFF. The CDR3 DNA follows: TGCAGTGCTGGGGTAGGCTCCTACAATGAGCAGTTCTTC. This rearrangement joins TRBV20-1 to TRBJ2-1; D gene uncertain. The germline gives CDR1 DFQATT, CDR2 SNEGSKA (reference sequence). V was pared by 5 bases and J by 0 bases, with 8 bases between. The CDR3 has 13 residues.